The clone carrying this T cell receptor (beta chain) was counted between two and nine times. What it binds is not known. This specimen comes from a study of blood T cells in healthy people across ages. Points from the study as a whole: Older age coincided with a roughly linear decline in TCR beta diversity per million T cells.

A second PCR, run for 7 to 11 cycles, used a sample-barcoded 5' primer plus a J-beta primer mix. Via MiXCR, TCRdb re-called the 5' RACE reads, giving one row per CDR3 protein. The sample has over 1,300,000 distinct CDR3 sequences, 59% seen once; the top ten hold 5.5% to 8%. V was shortened by 6 bases and J by 5 bases, with 20 bases between the two germline ends. The CDR3 is made up of 14 amino acids. The germline V gene has CDR1 DFQATT and CDR2 SNEGSKA (reference sequence). The material sequenced was blood. The chain is built from TRBV20-1 and TRBJ2-7; possibly TRBD2 for D (6 bases). This TCR was sampled from a man aged 18 to 30 in good health. CDR3 sequence: CSATMGSRGNEQYF. The CDR3 DNA reads TGCAGTGCGACGATGGGCTCCCGCGGGAACGAGCAGTACTTC.